These 6 T cell receptor beta chains came from one sample sequenced in a study of cytomegalovirus exposure and HLA in healthy donors. Data came from immunoSEQ multiplex PCR; TCRdb stores just in-frame clones and leaves some out. The table lists some 200,000 clones, 75% to 95% of them singletons. The sample was PBMCs. The receptors here all came from a woman aged 18-29 years in good health and CMV-seronegative.

CDR3 in amino acids: CASSLIADTSYEQYF. The CDR3, as DNA: TGTGCCAGCAGCTTAATCGCGGACACCTCCTACGAGCAGTACTTC. The chain has TRBV7-3 and TRBJ2-7, with a weak D call TRBD1 (5 bases). This CDR3 region has 15 residues. Germline loops: CDR1 SGHTA, CDR2 FQGTGA. Trimming took 1 base from V and 0 from J, leaving 10 bases between them.

The chain employs TRBV5-6 and TRBJ2-7, with a tentative D call TRBD2 (6 bases). Trimming removed 4 bases at V and 4 bases at J, with 15 bases between. Germline CDR1 SGHDT, CDR2 YYEEEE. The CDR3 has 14 residues. CDR3 in amino acids: CASSPGGGEYEQYF. The DNA of the CDR3 is TGTGCCAGCAGCCCCGGGGGAGGTGAGTACGAGCAGTACTTC.

The CDR3, as DNA: TGTGCCAGCAGCCCTAGCGGGACTCCAGATACGCAGTATTTT. It encodes CASSPSGTPDTQYF. V usage is TRBV11-1 and J usage is TRBJ2-3, with 9 bases lining up with TRBD2. Germline V gene sequence: CDR1 SGHAT, CDR2 FQDESV (reference sequence). J was trimmed by 4 bases and V by 5 bases; bases with no gene match: 4. This CDR3 has 14 residues.

The chain uses TRBV6-1 and TRBJ2-2; D gene ambiguous. Trimming pared 8 bases from V and 5 bases from J, leaving 12 bases between. Looked up from germline, CDR1 is MNHNS and CDR2 is SASEGT. This CDR3 is 13 amino acids long. The CDR3 here is CASRKTVTGELFF. The CDR3 DNA is TGTGCCAGCCGCAAAACGGTTACCGGGGAGCTGTTTTTT.

CDR3 sequence: CASSSDYSYGYTF. The CDR3 DNA sequence: TGTGCCAGCAGCTCCGATTACAGCTATGGCTACACCTTC. This chain connects TRBV7-8 to TRBJ1-2; the D is unclear. CDR1 is SGHVS and CDR2 is FQNEAQ in the germline V gene. V shed 4 bases and J shed 4 bases, with 10 bases lying between them. The CDR3 is 13 residues long.

The chain carries TRBV2 and TRBJ2-3; 10 bases line up with TRBD2. The germline V gene encodes CDR1 SNHLY and CDR2 FYNNEI. V dropped 7 bases and J dropped 2; count of bases not matched to a gene: 3. This CDR3 contains 14 residues. The DNA for the CDR3 is TGTGCCAGCAAAAGCGGGAGGGACACAGATACGCAGTATTTT. Translating it yields CASKSGRDTDTQYF.